This is a list of T cell receptor beta chains from one sample in a study of pediatric ulcerative colitis. Generated by immunoSEQ multiplex PCR, the TCRdb table keeps only in-frame clones and is missing some. The sample yields tens of thousands of clones, 80% to 90% seen once. Specimen: blood. All receptors derive from a boy younger than 18 who was a control in a study of pediatric ulcerative colitis. Both conserved end residues are part of each CDR3. The order of the fields is J gene, V gene, D gene, clone size, CDR3 protein, CDR3 DNA. The D gene is left open where the match is weak. Clone size is shown for a subset of rows, as once, few, many or a class of expanded clone.

>TRBJ2-1|TRBV7-9|NA|once
CASSQGLAEQFF
TGTGCCAGCAGCCAGGGACTTGCAGAGCAGTTCTTC
>TRBJ2-2|TRBV7-9|NA|few
CASSLREANTGELFF
TGTGCCAGCAGCTTACGAGAGGCGAACACCGGGGAGCTGTTTTTT
>TRBJ2-7|TRBV10-3|NA|NA
CAIRAVLTYEQYF
TGTGCCATCAGGGCGGTATTAACGTACGAGCAGTACTTC
>TRBJ1-3|TRBV4-3|NA|NA
CASSQELNSGNTIYF
TGCGCCAGCAGCCAGGAACTGAACTCTGGAAACACCATATATTTT
>TRBJ2-1|TRBV5-1|NA|NA
CASSFNGIYNEQFF
TGCGCCAGCAGCTTTAATGGGATCTACAATGAGCAGTTCTTC
>TRBJ1-4|TRBV9|TRBD1|NA
CASSLQGATNEKLFF
TGTGCCAGCAGCTTACAGGGGGCAACTAATGAAAAACTGTTTTTT
>TRBJ1-5|TRBV18|NA|once
CASSGTNSNQPQHF
TGTGCCAGCTCAGGGACAAATAGCAATCAGCCCCAGCATTTT
>TRBJ2-1|TRBV18|TRBD2|NA
CASSVGLAGNNEQFF
TGTGCCAGCTCAGTTGGACTAGCGGGTAATAATGAGCAGTTCTTC
>TRBJ1-4|TRBV5-1|NA|NA
CASSFGEYETGRFF
TGCGCCAGCAGCTTCGGAGAATATGAGACAGGAAGGTTTTTT
>TRBJ1-3|TRBV18|NA|NA
CASSPPVVTRGDTIYF
TGTGCCAGCTCACCACCTGTGGTTACGAGAGGAGACACCATATATTTT
>TRBJ2-3|TRBV20-1|TRBD1|NA
CSVRTGGLIF
TGCAGTGTTAGAACAGGGGGCCTGATTTTT
>TRBJ2-1|TRBV29-1|NA|NA
CSVAGFSYNEQFF
TGCAGCGTTGCGGGATTCTCCTACAATGAGCAGTTCTTC
>TRBJ2-7|TRBV7-9|TRBD1|NA
CASSLAGAGGRNEQYF
TGTGCCAGCAGCTTAGCGGGGGCAGGGGGCCGCAACGAGCAGTACTTC
>TRBJ1-1|TRBV19|NA|NA
CASSISAGRRTEAFF
TGTGCCAGTAGTATCTCTGCAGGAAGGAGGACTGAAGCTTTCTTT
>TRBJ2-7|TRBV19|NA|NA
CASSGTRETYEQYF
TGTGCCAGTTCCGGGACACGTGAAACGTACGAGCAGTACTTC
>TRBJ2-5|TRBV6-5|NA|NA
CASRTTIEETQYF
TGTGCCAGCAGAACCACCATAGAAGAGACCCAGTACTTC
>TRBJ1-4|TRBV5-1|NA|NA
CASRTYGDAGEKLFF
TGCGCCAGCAGGACCTATGGGGACGCTGGTGAAAAACTGTTTTTT
>TRBJ1-6|TRBV11-2|NA|NA
CASTAVDRPLHF
TGTGCCAGCACCGCAGTGGACCGGCCCCTCCACTTT
>TRBJ1-4|TRBV21-1|NA|once
CASSKCWALPEKLFF
TGTGCCAGCAGCAAATGTTGGGCGCTCCCCGAAAAACTGTTTTTT
>TRBJ1-5|TRBV19|NA|NA
CASSPRGQIVNQPQHF
TGTGCCAGTAGTCCCCGTGGACAAATAGTCAATCAGCCCCAGCATTTT
>TRBJ1-2|TRBV10-3|NA|NA
CAISDPGAYGYTF
TGTGCCATCAGTGACCCGGGGGCCTATGGCTACACCTTC
>TRBJ2-3|TRBV19|NA|NA
CASTQNRGRTDTQYF
TGTGCCAGTACTCAAAACCGGGGCCGGACAGATACGCAGTATTTT
>TRBJ1-5|TRBV29-1|NA|NA
CSVAGNNQPQHF
TGCAGCGTTGCTGGCAACAATCAGCCCCAGCATTTT
>TRBJ2-7|TRBV18|NA|NA
CASSPPSDAYEQYF
TGTGCCAGCTCACCACCATCGGACGCCTACGAGCAGTACTTC
>TRBJ2-3|TRBV5-6|NA|NA
CASSLVDTQYF
TGTGCCAGCAGCTTGGTGGATACGCAGTATTTT
>TRBJ2-7|TRBV7-8|TRBD1|NA
CASSPGTGNNEQYF
TGTGCCAGCAGCCCGGGGACAGGGAACAACGAGCAGTACTTC
>TRBJ2-1|TRBV27|NA|NA
CASSLSAAIYYNEQFF
TGTGCCAGCAGTTTATCGGCGGCTATTTACTACAATGAGCAGTTCTTC
>TRBJ2-5|TRBV6-6|NA|NA
CASSMGAAGQETQYF
TGTGCCAGCAGTATGGGGGCCGCGGGACAAGAGACCCAGTACTTC
>TRBJ1-1|TRBV15|NA|NA
CATSRLGRANTEAFF
TGTGCCACCAGCAGACTGGGACGGGCGAACACTGAAGCTTTCTTT
>TRBJ2-2|TRBV5-1|NA|NA
CASSLVSGGAGELFF
TGCGCCAGCAGCTTGGTTAGCGGAGGGGCCGGGGAGCTGTTTTTT
>TRBJ2-1|TRBV6-4|TRBD1|NA
CASSASPGTGTNEQFF
TGTGCCAGCAGTGCCAGTCCCGGGACAGGGACCAATGAGCAGTTCTTC
>TRBJ2-1|TRBV7-2|TRBD1|NA
CASSPNRGSYNEQFF
TGTGCCAGCAGCCCCAACAGGGGCTCCTACAATGAGCAGTTCTTC
>TRBJ1-2|TRBV27|NA|NA
CASSSDAGNYGYTF
TGTGCCAGCAGTTCCGACGCGGGAAACTATGGCTACACCTTC
>TRBJ2-1|TRBV6-4|TRBD2|once
CASSDKSGGAYNEQFF
TGTGCCAGCAGTGACAAAAGCGGGGGGGCTTACAATGAGCAGTTCTTC
>TRBJ1-2|TRBV4-3|NA|NA
CASSQDRGEYYGYTF
TGCGCCAGCAGCCAAGATAGGGGGGAGTACTATGGCTACACCTTC
>TRBJ2-3|TRBV7-9|NA|NA
CASSLSGSTDTQYF
TGTGCCAGCAGCTTATCCGGGAGCACAGATACGCAGTATTTT
>TRBJ1-2|TRBV11-2|NA|NA
CASSLGLGQTVYGYTF
TGTGCCAGCAGCTTAGGTCTCGGACAGACCGTCTATGGCTACACCTTC
>TRBJ1-2|TRBV7-8|NA|NA
CASSLGRRDGYTF
TGTGCCAGCAGCTTAGGAAGAAGGGATGGCTACACCTTC
>TRBJ2-7|TRBV6-1|NA|NA
CASSREPGEQYF
TGTGCCAGCAGCCGGGAGCCTGGAGAGCAGTACTTC
>TRBJ1-3|TRBV15|NA|NA
CATKGLSGNTIYF
TGTGCCACCAAGGGGCTCTCTGGAAACACCATATATTTT
>TRBJ1-5|TRBV4-1|NA|few
CASSQSVILGVGNQPQHF
TGCGCCAGCAGCCAATCGGTTATTTTGGGGGTGGGCAATCAGCCCCAGCATTTT
>TRBJ2-1|TRBV27|TRBD2|NA
CASSPGLWAGDYNEQFF
TGTGCCAGCAGTCCGGGGTTATGGGCGGGAGACTACAATGAGCAGTTCTTC
>TRBJ2-7|TRBV7-9|NA|NA
CASSQGGYEQYF
TGTGCCAGCAGCCAGGGGGGCTACGAGCAGTACTTC
>TRBJ1-2|TRBV6-6|NA|NA
CASSYVGQYNYGYTF
TGTGCCAGCAGTTACGTAGGACAGTATAACTATGGCTACACCTTC
>TRBJ2-3|TRBV9|NA|NA
CASSVSEGRVFTDTQYF
TGTGCCAGCAGCGTTTCAGAGGGGCGAGTTTTCACAGATACGCAGTATTTT
>TRBJ2-1|TRBV9|TRBD2|NA
CASSVAALSSGAYNEQFF
TGTGCCAGCAGCGTAGCTGCCCTATCTAGCGGGGCCTACAATGAGCAGTTCTTC
>TRBJ2-7|TRBV30|TRBD2|NA
CAWTSGGAVEQYF
TGTGCCTGGACTAGCGGGGGGGCCGTCGAGCAGTACTTC
>TRBJ2-7|TRBV5-6|NA|NA
CASSLKTYLHEQYF
TGTGCCAGCAGCTTGAAGACTTACCTACACGAGCAGTACTTC